The 18 T cell receptor beta chains below were found in one sample sequenced in a study of PD-L1 blockade in urothelial cancer. Sample time point: pretreatment peripheral blood. Measured with immunoSEQ multiplex PCR; TCRdb has only the in-frame clones, and not every one. The data hold some 56,000 clones, with around 84% observed a single time. The sequencing used PBMCs, collected around atezolizumab (anti-PD-L1) treatment. These receptors were taken from a man in his fifties with urothelial cancer.

This chain uses TRBV7-2 with TRBJ2-2; TRBD1 agrees at 7 bases. CDR3 length: 19 residues. The V and J ends lost 4 bases and 4 bases, in that order; junction bases with no gene match: 18. The germline gives CDR1 SGHTA, CDR2 FQGNSA. The CDR3 loop is CASSSGVRDRAWGTGELFF. The CDR3 region has the DNA TGTGCCAGCAGCTCGGGTGTCCGCGACAGGGCATGGGGCACCGGGGAGCTGTTTTTT.

This chain links TRBV29-1 with TRBJ1-5, with 9 positions matching TRBD1. The CDR3 covers 15 residues. CDR1 SQVTM and CDR2 ANQGSEA come from the germline V gene. V was pared by 5 bases and J by 3 bases, with 8 bases of the junction left unmatched. CDR3 loop: CSVCAGTGNNQPQHF. The CDR3 bases are TGCAGCGTTTGTGCCGGGACAGGGAACAATCAGCCCCAGCATTTT.

The chain carries TRBV7-2 and TRBJ1-4; maybe TRBD1 (5 bases). V was cut by 3 bases and J by 0 bases, with 11 bases left in between. The CDR3 runs 16 residues. Germline assignment: CDR1 SGHTA and CDR2 FQGNSA. The DNA for the CDR3 is TGTGCCAGCAGCTTCAGGGTGGCTACAACTAATGAAAAACTGTTTTTT. As protein: CASSFRVATTNEKLFF.

A single count supports this clone. The CDR3 DNA reads TGTGCCAGCTCACCTCCGGGAAACCGAAACACCATATATTTT. Amino acids: CASSPPGNRNTIYF. The V gene is TRBV18, the J gene TRBJ1-3; D uncertain. Trimming took off 3 bases at V and 5 bases at J, with 11 bases between the two ends. Per germline, CDR1 KGHSH and CDR2 LQKENI. The CDR3 loop spans 14 amino acids.

The chain combines TRBV5-1 with TRBJ1-5; tentative D call: TRBD1 (5 bases). This CDR3 has 14 residues. Germline V gene lookup returns CDR1 SGHRS and CDR2 YFSETQ. Trimming stripped 4 bases from V and 2 bases from J, with 10 bases between. CDR3 amino acids: CASSQGGGNQPQHF. The CDR3, as DNA: TGCGCCAGCAGCCAGGGCGGGGGCAATCAGCCCCAGCATTTT. Variable domain in full (rest from reference TRBV5-1 and TRBJ1-5): KAGVTQTPRYLIKTRGQQVTLSCSPISGHRSVSWYQQTPGQGLQFLFEYFSETQRNKGNFPGRFSGRQFSNSRSEMNVSTLELGDSALYLCASSQGGGNQPQHFGDGTRLSIL.

V is TRBV5-1 and J is TRBJ1-1; tentative D call: TRBD1 (6 bases). Germline assignment: CDR1 SGHRS and CDR2 YFSETQ. This CDR3 contains 16 residues. V was shortened by 1 base and J by 0 bases, with 13 bases between the two germline ends. CDR3 sequence: CASSLTSGVMNTEAFF. DNA of the CDR3: TGCGCCAGCAGCTTGACATCAGGGGTCATGAACACTGAAGCTTTCTTT.

V is TRBV7-9 and J is TRBJ2-7; TRBD2 agrees at 16 bases. The CDR3 is made up of 15 amino acids. The junction had 4 bases not matched to a gene; V was cut back by 5 bases and J by 6 bases. Germline CDR1 is SEHNR and CDR2 is FQNEAQ (reference sequence). The CDR3 here is CASSPGLAGGPEQYF. For the CDR3, the DNA is TGTGCCAGCAGCCCGGGACTAGCGGGAGGGCCCGAGCAGTACTTC.

A few counts support this clone. The rearrangement links TRBV6-1 to TRBJ2-2; weak D call: TRBD1 (5 bases). The CDR3 spans 14 residues. V lost 6 bases to trimming and J lost 8 bases, with 16 bases between them. Germline assignment: CDR1 MNHNS and CDR2 SASEGT. CDR3 residues: CASSDLGESGELFF. The DNA of the CDR3 is TGTGCCAGCAGCGACCTAGGGGAATCGGGGGAGCTGTTTTTT.

The chain uses TRBV10-2 and TRBJ2-2; 8 bases are a match to TRBD1. V shed 5 bases and J 0 bases; nucleotides not matched to a gene: 8. In germline, CDR1 is WSHSY, CDR2 SAAADI. CDR3 length equals 17 residues. CDR3 protein: CASSPGTGVANTGELFF. DNA for the CDR3: TGCGCCAGCAGTCCCGGGACAGGAGTCGCGAACACCGGGGAGCTGTTTTTT.

The V gene is TRBV27, the J gene TRBJ2-7; 10 bases map to TRBD1. V gave up 7 bases and J gave up 3 bases; unmatched junction bases: 6. CDR3 size: 14 residues. Germline CDR1 reads MNHEY; CDR2 reads SMNVEV (reference sequence). CDR3 nucleotide sequence: TGTGCCAGCACCCAGACAGGGGGCTTCTACGAGCAGTACTTC. Translation gives CASTQTGGFYEQYF.

This chain joins TRBV6-5 and TRBJ2-7; possible D gene TRBD1, 5 bases. The CDR3 is 12 amino acids. Germline V gene lookup returns CDR1 MNHEY and CDR2 SVGAGI. V dropped 6 bases and J dropped 8 bases, with 14 bases sitting between them. CDR3 loop: CASRGQEIKQYF. The CDR3 DNA follows: TGTGCCAGCAGGGGGCAGGAGATCAAGCAGTACTTC.

The chain has TRBV6-4 and TRBJ2-2; 7 nucleotides line up with TRBD2. This CDR3 spans 15 amino acids. V was clipped by 3 bases and J by 1 base; unmatched bases: 2. Germline CDR1 is MRHNA and CDR2 is SNTAGT. The CDR3 region is CASSELAENTGELFF. DNA for the CDR3: TGTGCCAGCAGTGAGCTAGCGGAGAACACCGGGGAGCTGTTTTTT.

This sequence joins TRBV7-6 and TRBJ1-1; the match to TRBD1 covers 7 bases. V gave up 4 bases and J gave up 1 base; unmatched junction bases: 3. This CDR3 region has 14 residues. In germline, CDR1 is SGHVS, CDR2 FNYEAQ. The chain's CDR3 is CASSSGQANTEAFF. The CDR3 bases are TGTGCCAGCAGCTCCGGACAGGCGAACACTGAAGCTTTCTTT.

The chain has TRBV7-9 and TRBJ1-4; TRBD1 might be the D (5 bases). Per germline, CDR1 SEHNR and CDR2 FQNEAQ (reference sequence). This CDR3 is 15 amino acids long. V shed 5 bases and J shed 0 bases, with 10 bases lying between them. The CDR3 nucleotides read TGTGCCAGCAGCCCGGGGGTTGCAACTAATGAAAAACTGTTTTTT. Protein product: CASSPGVATNEKLFF.

This clone was found a few times. V usage is TRBV7-9 and J usage is TRBJ2-5, with D maybe TRBD2 (5 bases). The germline V and J ends were trimmed by 0 bases and 4 bases, with 18 bases remaining between them. The CDR3 runs 17 residues. Germline-derived CDR1 and CDR2 are SEHNR and FQNEAQ (reference sequence). The chain's CDR3 is CASSLAPRSSEGETQYF. The CDR3 bases are TGTGCCAGCAGCTTAGCACCCCGCTCCAGCGAGGGAGAGACCCAGTACTTC.

The CDR3 DNA reads TGTGCCAGCAGCTCCTCATGGGAGGTTAACACCGGGGAGCTGTTTTTT. Translation gives CASSSSWEVNTGELFF. The chain has TRBV7-9 and TRBJ2-2; D may be TRBD2 (6 bases). This CDR3 comprises 16 residues. From germline, CDR1 is SEHNR and CDR2 FQNEAQ (reference sequence). The germline V and J ends were trimmed by 4 bases and 2 bases, with 14 bases remaining between them. The variable domain in full, completed from reference TRBV7-9 and TRBJ2-2, reads DTGVSQNPRHKITKRGQNVTFRCDPISEHNRLYWYRQTLGQGPEFLTYFQNEAQLEKSRLLSDRFSAERPKGSFSTLEIQRTEQGDSAMYLCASSSSWEVNTGELFFGEGSRLTVL.

The chain employs TRBV11-2 and TRBJ1-2; a possible D gene is TRBD1 (5 bases). V was cut by 7 bases and J by 4 bases, with 16 bases left in between. This CDR3 region has 14 residues. The germline V gene encodes CDR1 SGHAT and CDR2 FQNNGV. CDR3 in amino acids: CASTSVRGGYGYTF. In DNA form, the CDR3 reads TGTGCCAGCACCTCGGTAAGGGGAGGCTATGGCTACACCTTC. The full variable domain, in which reference TRBV11-2 and TRBJ1-2 provide the parts outside the CDR3, is EAGVAQSPRYKIIEKRQSVAFWCNPISGHATLYWYQQILGQGPKLLIQFQNNGVVDDSQLPKDRFSAERLKGVDSTLKIQPAKLEDSAVYLCASTSVRGGYGYTFGSGTRLTVV.

This clone was counted a single time. The V call is TRBV27, the J call TRBJ1-1; no clear D gene. The CDR3 totals 13 residues. CDR1 and CDR2 from the germline V gene are MNHEY and SMNVEV (reference sequence). Trimming pared 3 bases from V and 7 bases from J, leaving 12 bases between. The CDR3 nucleotides are TGTGCCAGCAGTTTCGTCTCAGGAATTGAAGCTTTCTTT. Translating gives CASSFVSGIEAFF.